This TCR beta chain stems from a study of T cell responses to AZD1222 COVID-19 vaccine. Libraries were prepared by immunoSEQ multiplex PCR; TCRdb keeps only in-frame clonotypes and omits some of them. The sample holds fewer than 200,000 clones, 85% to 90% seen once. CDR1 is SQVTM, CDR2 ANQGSEA, per germline. The CDR3 is 15 amino acids. After removal of 6 bases from V and 4 bases from J, the junction contained 9 bases not matched to a gene. The sequenced sample was peripheral blood, obtained on day 0 of AZD1222 vaccination. The receptor's source is an adult in good health. The chain carries TRBV29-1 and TRBJ2-3; 11 bases are shared with TRBD1. The chain's CDR3 is CSVAQGQGGPDTQYF. CDR3 bases: TGCAGCGTCGCCCAGGGACAGGGGGGACCAGATACGCAGTATTTT.